A single sample is the source of the 19 T cell receptor beta chains below, sequenced in a study of human CD8 memory T cell subsets. It was UMI-labeled 5' RACE by which the TCR beta libraries were made. TCRdb re-called the 5' RACE reads; every CDR3 protein appears as one record, without DNA. The sample is made up of fewer than 9,500 distinct CDR3 sequences, and the top ten hold roughly 22% of it. Sequencing was carried out using CD8+ T cells from PBMCs. All receptors come from a human donor in good health.

The rearrangement joins TRBV27 to TRBJ2-1. CDR1 and CDR2 (germline): MNHEY, SMNVEV (reference sequence). CDR3 length equals 12 residues. The CDR3 reads CASSLSYNEQFF.

V is TRBV6-2 or TRBV6-3 and J is TRBJ2-7; TCRdb proposes TRBD1, but this gene call is untestable without DNA. CDR1 is MNHEY, CDR2 SVGEGT, per germline. The CDR3 is made up of 15 amino acids. This CDR3 reads CASSSVGQSPGEQYF.

The rearrangement links TRBV6-2 or TRBV6-3 to TRBJ1-1. Germline V gives CDR1 MNHEY, CDR2 SVGEGT. The CDR3 sequence is 14 residues long. The CDR3 reads CASSYFDGYTEAFF.

The V call is TRBV6-5, the J call TRBJ2-1. CDR1 is MNHEY, CDR2 SVGAGI, per germline. This CDR3 region has 14 residues. This CDR3 reads CASSSSTTNNEQFF.

The chain is built from TRBV7-9 and TRBJ1-2. Germline V gene data show CDR1 as SEHNR and CDR2 as FQNEAQ (reference sequence). This CDR3 comprises 11 residues. The CDR3 sequence: CASSWEPSYTF.

V usage is TRBV12-3 or TRBV12-4 and J usage is TRBJ2-7. The CDR3 length is 12 residues. CDR3 region: CASSFRGVEQYF.

The V call is TRBV12-3 or TRBV12-4, the J call TRBJ2-7; TCRdb names TRBD1, which stays unverified in the absence of DNA. The CDR3 length is 11 residues. This chain's CDR3 is CASRQGYEQYF.

The genes are TRBV9 and TRBJ2-3; the D call from TCRdb, TRBD1, cannot be confirmed without DNA. This CDR3 spans 15 amino acids. CDR1 is SGDLS and CDR2 is YYNGEE in the germline V gene. This CDR3 reads CASSVAPEGADTQYF.

This clonotype is identified as medium-sized from frequency. The CDR3: CASATGHWGGYTF. The genes are TRBV27 and TRBJ1-2; TCRdb outputs TRBD1, but without DNA this stays unchecked. Germline V lookup: CDR1 MNHEY, CDR2 SMNVEV (reference sequence). The CDR3 is 13 amino acids.

The CDR3 protein is CATTDPREAEQFF. The chain uses TRBV21-1 and TRBJ2-1. TRBV21-1 is assigned pseudogene status. The CDR3 spans 13 residues.

The chain couples TRBV4-1 to TRBJ1-5; the D call from TCRdb, TRBD1, cannot be confirmed without DNA. There are 15 residues in the CDR3. CDR1 is MGHRA and CDR2 is YSYEKL in the germline V gene. CDR3 sequence: CASSQEEGARQPQHF.

V is TRBV6-5 and J is TRBJ2-7; without DNA, the TCRdb call of TRBD2 cannot be checked. CDR3 length: 16 amino acids. CDR1 and CDR2 (germline): MNHEY, SVGAGI. The chain's CDR3 is CASSPDGLADHYEQYF.

The chain joins TRBV6-4 to TRBJ2-1; the D gene TCRdb calls, TRBD1, cannot be checked with no DNA. The CDR3 covers 13 residues. Germline V gives CDR1 MRHNA, CDR2 SNTAGT. The CDR3 sequence: CASGQGAKNEQFF.

Measured by frequency, this clonotype is medium-sized. CDR3 sequence: CASSQDSEGFSYEKLFF. The chain employs TRBV4-3 and TRBJ1-4. This CDR3 comprises 17 residues. CDR1 and CDR2 (germline): LGHNA, YSLEER.

The chain uses TRBV4-3 and TRBJ2-3. CDR3 size: 15 residues. The germline CDR1 and CDR2 sequences are LGHNA and YSLEER. This chain's CDR3 is CASSQGSGSTDTQYF.

The chain joins TRBV14 to TRBJ2-1; lacking DNA, the TRBD2 call made by TCRdb goes unchecked. The CDR3 covers 15 residues. Germline CDR1 and CDR2: SGHDN and FVKESK. CDR3 residues: CASSHTLAGYNEQFF. The full variable domain, rest sourced from reference TRBV14 and TRBJ2-1, is EAGVTQFPSHSVIEKGQTVTLRCDPISGHDNLYWYRRVMGKEIKFLLHFVKESKQDESGMPNNRFLAERTGGTYSTLKVQPAELEDSGVYFCASSHTLAGYNEQFFGPGTRLTVL.

By frequency, this clonotype registers medium-sized. J is TRBJ2-7 and V is TRBV20-1; TCRdb designates TRBD2, a call that cannot be tested without DNA. Germline CDR1 DFQATT, CDR2 SNEGSKA (reference sequence). The length of the CDR3 is 14 residues. The CDR3 sequence is CSAKGTSGDHEQYF.

The chain has TRBV15 and TRBJ1-5; TCRdb calls TRBD1, which cannot be checked without DNA. In germline, CDR1 is LNHNV, CDR2 YYDKDF (reference sequence). There are 15 residues in the CDR3. CDR3 sequence: CATSGRQGKDQPQHF.

This clonotype is classed as medium-sized by frequency. The chain carries TRBV15 and TRBJ1-5. CDR1 is LNHNV, CDR2 YYDKDF, per germline (reference sequence). The CDR3 has 13 amino acids. The CDR3 sequence: CATSREGGAPQHF.